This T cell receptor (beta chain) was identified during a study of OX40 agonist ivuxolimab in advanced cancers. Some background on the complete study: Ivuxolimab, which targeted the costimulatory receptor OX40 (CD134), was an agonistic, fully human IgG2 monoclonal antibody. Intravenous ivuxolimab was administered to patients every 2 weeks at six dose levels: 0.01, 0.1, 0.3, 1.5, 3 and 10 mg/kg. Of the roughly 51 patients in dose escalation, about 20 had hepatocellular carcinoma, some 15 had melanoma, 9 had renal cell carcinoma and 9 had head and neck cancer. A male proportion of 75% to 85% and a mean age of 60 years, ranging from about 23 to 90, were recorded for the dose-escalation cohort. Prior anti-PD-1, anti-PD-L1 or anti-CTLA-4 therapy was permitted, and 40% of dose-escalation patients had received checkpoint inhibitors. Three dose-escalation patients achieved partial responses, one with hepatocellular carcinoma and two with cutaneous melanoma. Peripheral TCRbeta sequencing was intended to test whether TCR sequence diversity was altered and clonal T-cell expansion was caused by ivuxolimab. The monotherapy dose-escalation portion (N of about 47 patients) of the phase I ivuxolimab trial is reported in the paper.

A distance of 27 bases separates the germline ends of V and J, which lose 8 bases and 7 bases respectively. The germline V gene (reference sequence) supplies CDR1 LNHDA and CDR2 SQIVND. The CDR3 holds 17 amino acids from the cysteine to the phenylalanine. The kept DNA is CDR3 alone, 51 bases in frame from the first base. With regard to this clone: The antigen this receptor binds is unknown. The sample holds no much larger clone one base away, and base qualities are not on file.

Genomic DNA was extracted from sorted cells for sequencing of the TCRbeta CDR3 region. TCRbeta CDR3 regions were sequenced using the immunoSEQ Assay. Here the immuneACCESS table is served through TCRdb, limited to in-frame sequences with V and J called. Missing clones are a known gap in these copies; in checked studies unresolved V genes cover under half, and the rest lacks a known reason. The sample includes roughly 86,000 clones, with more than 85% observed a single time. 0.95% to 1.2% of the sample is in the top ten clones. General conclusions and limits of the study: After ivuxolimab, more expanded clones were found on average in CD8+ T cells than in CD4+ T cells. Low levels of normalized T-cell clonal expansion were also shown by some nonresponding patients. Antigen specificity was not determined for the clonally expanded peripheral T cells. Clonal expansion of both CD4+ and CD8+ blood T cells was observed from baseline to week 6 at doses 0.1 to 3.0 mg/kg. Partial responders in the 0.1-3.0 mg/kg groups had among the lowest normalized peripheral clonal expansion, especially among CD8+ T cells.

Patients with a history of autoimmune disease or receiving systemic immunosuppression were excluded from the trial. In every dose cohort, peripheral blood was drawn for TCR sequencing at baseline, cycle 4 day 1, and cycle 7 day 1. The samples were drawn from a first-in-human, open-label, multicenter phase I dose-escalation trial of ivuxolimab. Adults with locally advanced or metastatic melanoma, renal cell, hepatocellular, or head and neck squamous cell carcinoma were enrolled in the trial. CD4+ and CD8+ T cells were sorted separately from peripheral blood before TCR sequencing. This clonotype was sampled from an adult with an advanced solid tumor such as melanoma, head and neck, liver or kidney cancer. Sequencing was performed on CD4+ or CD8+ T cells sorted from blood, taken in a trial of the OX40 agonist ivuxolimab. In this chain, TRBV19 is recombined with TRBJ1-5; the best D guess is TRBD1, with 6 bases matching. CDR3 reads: CASSPGATPTRWQPQHF. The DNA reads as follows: TGTGCCAGTTCCCCAGGGGCGACGCCTACTCGTTGGCAGCCCCAGCATTTT.